The present T cell receptor beta chain was sequenced within a study of response to subunit inactivated influenza vaccine. Study results and caveats: Only a handful of new T cells, the authors suggested, are recruited with each seasonal influenza vaccination.

Trimming removed 5 bases from V and 1 base from J; junction bases left unmatched: 1. Germline V gives CDR1 DFQATT, CDR2 SNEGSKA (reference sequence). The CDR3 covers 12 residues. Concerning this clonotype: The target antigen is unknown.

TCRdb re-analysed the RT-PCR reads in MiXCR, keeping a single row per CDR3 protein. This sample has roughly 700,000 distinct CDR3 sequences, with 11% to 15% found just once. The sequence derives from a man over 45 who received an inactivated influenza vaccine. Sequencing was performed on PBMCs from blood, taken approximately 15 days before vaccination. The chain recombines TRBV20-1 with TRBJ2-7; 8 positions match TRBD2. CDR3: CSAQRESYEQYF. CDR3 sequence (DNA): TGCAGTGCTCAGCGGGAGTCCTACGAGCAGTACTTC.